This entry features one TCR beta chain sequence. The antigen is undetermined. The sample is drawn from a study of cytomegalovirus exposure and HLA in healthy donors. Overall study context: There were 90 million to 130 million unique TCR beta sequences, drawn from about 180 million T cells, in an earlier analysis.

The study, taken as a whole, reports: Sequencing depth roughly uniform across donors was assumed in presence/absence analyses.

With V trimmed by 1 base and J by 5 bases, 7 bases remained unmatched. Germline V gene sequence: CDR1 SGHNT, CDR2 YYREEE (reference sequence). CDR3 length equals 15 residues. PCR primers comprised 60 Vbeta and 13 Jbeta primers. Only in-frame clones appear in the TCRdb table, and some are missing; sequencing was by immunoSEQ multiplex PCR. The table has 200,000 or so clones, about 87% seen once. The receptor was isolated from a man in his thirties or forties in good health and CMV-seronegative. The specimen sequenced was PBMCs. V usage is TRBV5-4 and J usage is TRBJ1-1, with 8 bases identical to TRBD1. CDR3 region: CASSLLDQGATEAFF. CDR3 nucleotide sequence: TGTGCCAGCAGCTTGCTCGACCAGGGGGCGACTGAAGCTTTCTTT. Complete variable domain (other parts from reference TRBV5-4 and TRBJ1-1): ETGVTQSPTHLIKTRGQQVTLRCSSQSGHNTVSWYQQALGQGPQFIFQYYREEENGRGNFPPRFSGLQFPNYSSELNVNALELDDSALYLCASSLLDQGATEAFFGQGTRLTVV.